Sequencing of this T cell receptor (beta chain) was carried out in a study of blood T cell repertoires in COVID-19. Study-level background: The cDNA or gDNA used as material had been derived from T cells, B-cell-depleted T cells, or PBMCs.

The CDR3 covers 15 residues. Per germline, CDR1 LGHNA and CDR2 YSLEER. V was cut by 1 base and J by 3 bases, with 11 bases left in between. Original analysis: Cell counts per sample came from amplifying reference gene primers. Libraries were prepared by immunoSEQ multiplex PCR; TCRdb keeps only in-frame clonotypes and omits some of them. The V and J calls and the clone size are those of that table, but D and trimming were determined from the DNA. The profile shows 45,000 to 55,000 clones, about nine tenths of them singletons. This clone was detected only once. This sequence originates from a woman aged 35 to 49 with active COVID-19. Specimen: peripheral blood. The V call is TRBV4-3, the J call TRBJ2-3; TRBD1 is a possible D gene (5 bases). The CDR3 DNA follows: TGCGCCAGCAGCCAAGGGGGCAGGGTGACAGATACGCAGTATTTT. Protein: CASSQGGRVTDTQYF.